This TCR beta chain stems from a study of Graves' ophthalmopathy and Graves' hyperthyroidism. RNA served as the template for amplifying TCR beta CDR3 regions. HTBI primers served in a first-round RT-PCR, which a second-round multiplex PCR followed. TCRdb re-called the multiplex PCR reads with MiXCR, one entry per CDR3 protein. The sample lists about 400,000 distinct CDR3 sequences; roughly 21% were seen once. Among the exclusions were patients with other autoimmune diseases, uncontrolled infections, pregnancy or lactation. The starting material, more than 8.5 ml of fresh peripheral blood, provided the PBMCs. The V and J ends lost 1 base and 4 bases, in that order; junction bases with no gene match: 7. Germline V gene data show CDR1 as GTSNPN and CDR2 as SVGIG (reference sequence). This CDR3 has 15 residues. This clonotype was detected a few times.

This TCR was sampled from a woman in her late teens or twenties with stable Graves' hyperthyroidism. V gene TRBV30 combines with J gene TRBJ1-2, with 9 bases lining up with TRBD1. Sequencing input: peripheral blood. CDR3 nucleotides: TGTGCCTGGAGTGCACAGGGGGCCCTACTCTATGGCTACACCTTC. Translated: CAWSAQGALLYGYTF.